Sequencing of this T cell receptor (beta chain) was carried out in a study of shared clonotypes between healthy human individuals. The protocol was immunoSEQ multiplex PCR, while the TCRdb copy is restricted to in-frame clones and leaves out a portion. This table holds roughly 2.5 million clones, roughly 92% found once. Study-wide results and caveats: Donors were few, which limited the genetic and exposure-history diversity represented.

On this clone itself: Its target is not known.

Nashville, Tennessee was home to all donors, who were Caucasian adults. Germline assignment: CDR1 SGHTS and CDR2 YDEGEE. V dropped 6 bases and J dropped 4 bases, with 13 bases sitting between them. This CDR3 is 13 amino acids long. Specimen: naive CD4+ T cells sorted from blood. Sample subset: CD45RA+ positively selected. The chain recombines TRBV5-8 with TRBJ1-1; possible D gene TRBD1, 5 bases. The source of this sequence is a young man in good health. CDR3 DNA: TGTGCCAGCAAGAGGGGATGGGTCACTGAAGCTTTCTTT. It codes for CASKRGWVTEAFF.